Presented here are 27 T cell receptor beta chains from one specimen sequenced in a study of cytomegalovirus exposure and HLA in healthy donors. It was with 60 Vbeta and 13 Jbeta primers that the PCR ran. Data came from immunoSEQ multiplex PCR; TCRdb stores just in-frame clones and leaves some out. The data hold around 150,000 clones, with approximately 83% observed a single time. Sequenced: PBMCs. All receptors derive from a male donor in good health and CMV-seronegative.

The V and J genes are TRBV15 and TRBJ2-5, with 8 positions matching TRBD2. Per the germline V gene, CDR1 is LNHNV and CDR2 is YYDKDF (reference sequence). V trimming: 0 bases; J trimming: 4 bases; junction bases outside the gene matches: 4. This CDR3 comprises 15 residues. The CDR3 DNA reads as TGTGCCACCAGCAGAGATTGGCTAGCGGGAGAGACCCAGTACTTC. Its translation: CATSRDWLAGETQYF.

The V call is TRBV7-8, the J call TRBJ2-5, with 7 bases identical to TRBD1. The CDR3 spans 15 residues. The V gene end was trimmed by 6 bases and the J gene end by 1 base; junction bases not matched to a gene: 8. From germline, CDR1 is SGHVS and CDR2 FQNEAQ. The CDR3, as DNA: TGTGCCAGCAGTTCAACAGGGGCCCTCCAAGAGACCCAGTACTTC. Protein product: CASSSTGALQETQYF.

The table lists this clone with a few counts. Here the CDR3 reads CASSQGQGVGYGYTF. The CDR3 bases are TGTGCCAGCAGCCAGGGACAGGGTGTCGGCTATGGCTACACCTTC. V and J are TRBV14 and TRBJ1-2; 9 bases match TRBD1. J was trimmed by 4 bases and V by 3 bases; bases with no gene match: 6. This CDR3 comprises 15 residues. The germline gives CDR1 SGHDN, CDR2 FVKESK.

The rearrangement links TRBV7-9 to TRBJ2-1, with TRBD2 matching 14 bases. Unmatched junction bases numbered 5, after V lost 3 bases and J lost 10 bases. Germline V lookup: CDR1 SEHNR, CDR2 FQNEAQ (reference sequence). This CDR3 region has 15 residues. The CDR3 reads CASSLTSGGAGEQFF. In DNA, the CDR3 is TGTGCCAGCAGCTTGACTAGCGGGGGGGCCGGAGAGCAGTTCTTC.

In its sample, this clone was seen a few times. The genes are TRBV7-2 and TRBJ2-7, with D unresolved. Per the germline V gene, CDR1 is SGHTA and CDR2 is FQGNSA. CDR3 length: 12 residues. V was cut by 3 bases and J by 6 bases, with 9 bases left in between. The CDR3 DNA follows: TGTGCCAGCAGCTTTTTAGCCGGCGAGCAGTACTTC. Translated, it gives CASSFLAGEQYF.

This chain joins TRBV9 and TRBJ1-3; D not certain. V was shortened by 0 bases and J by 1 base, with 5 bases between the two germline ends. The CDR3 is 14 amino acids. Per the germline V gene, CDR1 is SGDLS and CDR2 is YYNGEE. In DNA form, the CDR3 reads TGTGCCAGCAGCGTAGCGGGTTCTGGAAACACCATATATTTT. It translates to CASSVAGSGNTIYF. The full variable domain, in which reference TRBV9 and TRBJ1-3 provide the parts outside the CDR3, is DSGVTQTPKHLITATGQRVTLRCSPRSGDLSVYWYQQSLDQGLQFLIQYYNGEERAKGNILERFSAQQFPDLHSELNLSSLELGDSALYFCASSVAGSGNTIYFGEGSWLTVV.

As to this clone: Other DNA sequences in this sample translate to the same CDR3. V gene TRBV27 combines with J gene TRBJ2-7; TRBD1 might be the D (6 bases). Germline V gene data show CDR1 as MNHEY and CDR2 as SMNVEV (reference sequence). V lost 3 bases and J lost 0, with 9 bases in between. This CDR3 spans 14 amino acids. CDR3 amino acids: CASSFQGTSYEQYF. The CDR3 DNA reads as TGTGCCAGCAGTTTCCAGGGGACCTCCTACGAGCAGTACTTC.

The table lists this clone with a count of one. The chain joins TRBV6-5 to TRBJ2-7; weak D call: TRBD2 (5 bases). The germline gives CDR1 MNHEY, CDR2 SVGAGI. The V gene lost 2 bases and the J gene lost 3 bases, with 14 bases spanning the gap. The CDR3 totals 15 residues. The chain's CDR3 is CASSYGRYAGYEQYF. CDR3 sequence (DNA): TGTGCCAGCAGTTACGGGCGCTATGCGGGCTACGAGCAGTACTTC.

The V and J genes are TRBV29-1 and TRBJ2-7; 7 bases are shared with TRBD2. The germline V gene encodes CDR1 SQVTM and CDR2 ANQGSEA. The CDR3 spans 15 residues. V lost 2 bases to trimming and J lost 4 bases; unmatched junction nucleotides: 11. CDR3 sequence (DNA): TGCAGCGTTGAATTGGTGGGGGAGGGCGGTTACGAGCAGTACTTC. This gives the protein CSVELVGEGGYEQYF.

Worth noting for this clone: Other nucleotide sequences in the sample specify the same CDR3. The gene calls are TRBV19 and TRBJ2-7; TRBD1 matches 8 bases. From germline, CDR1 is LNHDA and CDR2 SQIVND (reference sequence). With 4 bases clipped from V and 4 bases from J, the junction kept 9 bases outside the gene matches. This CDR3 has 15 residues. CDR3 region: CASSRPGQGAYEQYF. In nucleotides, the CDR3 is TGTGCCAGTAGTAGACCGGGGCAGGGGGCATACGAGCAGTACTTC. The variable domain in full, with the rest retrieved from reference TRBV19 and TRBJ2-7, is DGGITQSPKYLFRKEGQNVTLSCEQNLNHDAMYWYRQDPGQGLRLIYYSQIVNDFQKGDIAEGYSVSREKKESFPLTVTSAQKNPTAFYLCASSRPGQGAYEQYFGPGTRLTVT.

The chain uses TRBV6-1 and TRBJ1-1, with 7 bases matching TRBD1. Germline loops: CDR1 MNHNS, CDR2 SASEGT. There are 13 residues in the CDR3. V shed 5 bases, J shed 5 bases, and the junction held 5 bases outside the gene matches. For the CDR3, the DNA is TGTGCCAGCAGTCCAGACAGGGTGACTGAAGCTTTCTTT. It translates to CASSPDRVTEAFF.

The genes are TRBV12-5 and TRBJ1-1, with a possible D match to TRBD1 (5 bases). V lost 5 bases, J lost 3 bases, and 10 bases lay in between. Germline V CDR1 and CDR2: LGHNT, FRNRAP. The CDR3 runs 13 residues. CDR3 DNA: TGTGCTAGTGGTAAGCAAGGGGACACTGAAGCTTTCTTT. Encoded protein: CASGKQGDTEAFF.

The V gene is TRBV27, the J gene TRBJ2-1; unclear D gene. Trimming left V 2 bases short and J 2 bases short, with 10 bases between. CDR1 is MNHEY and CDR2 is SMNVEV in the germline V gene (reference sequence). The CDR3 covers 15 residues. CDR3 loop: CASSLVTPTYNEQFF. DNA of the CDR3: TGTGCCAGCAGTTTAGTGACACCTACCTACAATGAGCAGTTCTTC.

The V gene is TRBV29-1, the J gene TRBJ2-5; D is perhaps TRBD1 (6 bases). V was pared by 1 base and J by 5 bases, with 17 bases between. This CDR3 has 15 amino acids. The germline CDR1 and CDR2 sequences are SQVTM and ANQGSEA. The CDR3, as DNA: TGCAGCGTTGAAGCCCCAGGGGAACAGTGGGAGACCCAGTACTTC. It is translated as CSVEAPGEQWETQYF.

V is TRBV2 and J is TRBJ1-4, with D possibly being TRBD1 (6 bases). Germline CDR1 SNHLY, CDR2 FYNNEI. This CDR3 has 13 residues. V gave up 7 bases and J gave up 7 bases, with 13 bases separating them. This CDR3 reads CASTFMTGEKLFF. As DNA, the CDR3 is TGTGCCAGCACCTTTATGACAGGTGAAAAACTGTTTTTT.

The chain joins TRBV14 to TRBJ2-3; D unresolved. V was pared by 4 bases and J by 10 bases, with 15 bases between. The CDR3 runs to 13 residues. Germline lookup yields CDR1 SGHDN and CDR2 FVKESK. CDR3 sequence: CASSPRSSPAQYF. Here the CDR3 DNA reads TGTGCCAGCAGCCCACGGTCCTCTCCCGCGCAGTATTTT.

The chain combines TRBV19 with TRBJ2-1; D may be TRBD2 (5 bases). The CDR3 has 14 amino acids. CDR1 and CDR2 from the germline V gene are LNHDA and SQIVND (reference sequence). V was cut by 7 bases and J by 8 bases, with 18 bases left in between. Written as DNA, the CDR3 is TGTGCCAGTACTAAGAGGGAATGGGATGATGAGCAGTTCTTC. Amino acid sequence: CASTKREWDDEQFF.

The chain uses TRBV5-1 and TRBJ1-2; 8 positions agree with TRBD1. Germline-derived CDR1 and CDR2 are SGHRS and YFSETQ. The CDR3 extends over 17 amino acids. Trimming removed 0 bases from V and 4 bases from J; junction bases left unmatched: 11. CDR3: CASSLEWGQAVVYGYTF. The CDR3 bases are TGCGCCAGCAGCTTGGAATGGGGACAGGCAGTCGTCTATGGCTACACCTTC.

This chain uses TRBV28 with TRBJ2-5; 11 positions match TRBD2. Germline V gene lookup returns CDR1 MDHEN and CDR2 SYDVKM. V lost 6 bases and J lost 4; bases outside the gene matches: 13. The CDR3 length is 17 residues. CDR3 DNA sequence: TGTGCCAGCAGAGGGTGGGGTAGCGGGGGGGCGGGAGAGACCCAGTACTTC. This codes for CASRGWGSGGAGETQYF.

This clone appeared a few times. CDR3 sequence: CASIGEEKLFF. For the CDR3, the DNA is TGTGCCAGCATCGGGGAGGAAAAACTGTTTTTT. J is TRBJ1-4 and V is TRBV28; D remains ambiguous. This CDR3 spans 11 amino acids. Germline V gene lookup returns CDR1 MDHEN and CDR2 SYDVKM. V gave up 7 bases and J gave up 8 bases, with 8 bases separating them. The full variable domain, completed using reference TRBV28 and TRBJ1-4, is DVKVTQSSRYLVKRTGEKVFLECVQDMDHENMFWYRQDPGLGLRLIYFSYDVKMKEKGDIPEGYSVSREKKERFSLILESASTNQTSMYLCASIGEEKLFFGSGTQLSVL.

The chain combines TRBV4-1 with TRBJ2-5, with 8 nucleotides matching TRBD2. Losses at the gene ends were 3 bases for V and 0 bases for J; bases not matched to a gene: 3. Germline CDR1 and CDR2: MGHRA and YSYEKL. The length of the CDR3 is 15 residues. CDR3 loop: CASSHPGGYQETQYF. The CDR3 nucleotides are TGCGCCAGCAGCCACCCGGGGGGGTACCAAGAGACCCAGTACTTC.

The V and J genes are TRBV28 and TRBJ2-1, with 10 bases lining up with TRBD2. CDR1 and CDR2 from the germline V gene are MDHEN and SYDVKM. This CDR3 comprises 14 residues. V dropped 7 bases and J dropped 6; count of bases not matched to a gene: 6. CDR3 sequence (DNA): TGTGCCAGCAACCTAGCGGGAGCAGGCAATGAGCAGTTCTTC. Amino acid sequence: CASNLAGAGNEQFF.

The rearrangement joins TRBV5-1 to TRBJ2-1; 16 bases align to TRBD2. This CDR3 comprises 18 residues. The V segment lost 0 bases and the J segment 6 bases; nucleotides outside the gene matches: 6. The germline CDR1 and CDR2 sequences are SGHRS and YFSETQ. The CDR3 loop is CASSLVGLAGGQGNEQFF. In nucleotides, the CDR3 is TGCGCCAGCAGCTTGGTGGGACTAGCGGGGGGGCAGGGCAATGAGCAGTTCTTC. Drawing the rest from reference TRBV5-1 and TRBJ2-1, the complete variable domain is KAGVTQTPRYLIKTRGQQVTLSCSPISGHRSVSWYQQTPGQGLQFLFEYFSETQRNKGNFPGRFSGRQFSNSRSEMNVSTLELGDSALYLCASSLVGLAGGQGNEQFFGPGTRLTVL.

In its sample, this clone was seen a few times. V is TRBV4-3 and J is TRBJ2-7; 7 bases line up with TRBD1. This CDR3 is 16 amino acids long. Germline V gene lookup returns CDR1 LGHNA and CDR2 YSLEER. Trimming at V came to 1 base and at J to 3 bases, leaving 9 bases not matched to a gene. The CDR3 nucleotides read TGCGCCAGCAGCCAAGTAGGGGGCGGTCAGCGCTACGAGCAGTACTTC. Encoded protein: CASSQVGGGQRYEQYF.

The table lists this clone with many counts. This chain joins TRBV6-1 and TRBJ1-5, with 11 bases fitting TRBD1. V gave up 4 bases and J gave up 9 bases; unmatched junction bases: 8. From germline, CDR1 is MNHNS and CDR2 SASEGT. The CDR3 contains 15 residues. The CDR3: CASSGGQGETGPQHF. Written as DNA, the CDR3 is TGTGCCAGCAGTGGGGGACAGGGGGAAACGGGGCCCCAGCATTTT.

The CDR3 DNA reads as TGCAGCGTAGTTCCGGGACAGGGAGACTATGGCTACACCTTC. Translating it yields CSVVPGQGDYGYTF. This rearrangement joins TRBV29-1 to TRBJ1-2, with 9 bases lining up with TRBD1. CDR3 length equals 14 residues. With V trimmed by 6 bases and J by 3 bases, 8 bases remained unmatched. Germline V gene sequence: CDR1 SQVTM, CDR2 ANQGSEA.

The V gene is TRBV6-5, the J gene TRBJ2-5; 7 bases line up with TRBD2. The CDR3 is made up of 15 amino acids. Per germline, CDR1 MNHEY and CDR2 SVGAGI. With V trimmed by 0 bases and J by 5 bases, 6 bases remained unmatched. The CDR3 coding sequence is TGTGCCAGCAGTTACTCGGCGGGAGTCGGGGAGACCCAGTACTTC. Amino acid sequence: CASSYSAGVGETQYF.